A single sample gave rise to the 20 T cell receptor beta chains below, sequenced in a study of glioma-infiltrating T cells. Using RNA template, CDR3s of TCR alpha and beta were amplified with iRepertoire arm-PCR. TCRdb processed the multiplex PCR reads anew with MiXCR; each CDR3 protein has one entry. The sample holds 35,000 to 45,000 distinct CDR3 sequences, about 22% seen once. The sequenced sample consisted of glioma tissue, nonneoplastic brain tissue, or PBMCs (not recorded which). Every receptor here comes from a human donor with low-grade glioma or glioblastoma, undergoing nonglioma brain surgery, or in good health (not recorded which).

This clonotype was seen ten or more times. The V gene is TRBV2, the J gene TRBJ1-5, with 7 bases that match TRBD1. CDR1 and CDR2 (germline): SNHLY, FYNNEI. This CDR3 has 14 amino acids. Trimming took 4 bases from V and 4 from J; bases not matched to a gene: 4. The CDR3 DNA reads TGTGCCAGCAGTGGTCTGACAGGGAATCAGCCCCAGCATTTT. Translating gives CASSGLTGNQPQHF.

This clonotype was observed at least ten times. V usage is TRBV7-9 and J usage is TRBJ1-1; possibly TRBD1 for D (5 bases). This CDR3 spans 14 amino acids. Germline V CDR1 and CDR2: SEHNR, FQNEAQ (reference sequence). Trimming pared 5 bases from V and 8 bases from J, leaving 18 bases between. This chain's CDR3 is CASSPRQFGVEAFF. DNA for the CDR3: TGTGCCAGCAGCCCTCGACAGTTTGGGGTAGAAGCTTTCTTT.

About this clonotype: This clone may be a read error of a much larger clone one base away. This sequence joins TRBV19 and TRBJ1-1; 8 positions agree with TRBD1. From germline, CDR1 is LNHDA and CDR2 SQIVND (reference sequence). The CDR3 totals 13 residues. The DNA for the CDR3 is TGTGCCACCAAGGACAGGGCGAACACTAAAGCTTTCTTT. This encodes CATKDRANTKAFF.

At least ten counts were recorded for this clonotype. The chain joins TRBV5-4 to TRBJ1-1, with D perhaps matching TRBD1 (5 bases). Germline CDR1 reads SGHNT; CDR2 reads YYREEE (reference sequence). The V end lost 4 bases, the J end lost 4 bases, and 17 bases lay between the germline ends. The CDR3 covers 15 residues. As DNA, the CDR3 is TGTGCCAGCAGCCGAGGGACGGTTCAAAGCACTGAAGCTTTCTTT. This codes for CASSRGTVQSTEAFF.

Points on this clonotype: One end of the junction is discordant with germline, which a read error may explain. The CDR3 spells CASSQAWTDMQCF. CDR3 DNA sequence: TGCGCCAGCAGCCAAGCCTGGACAGATATGCAGTGTTTT. This rearrangement joins TRBV4-1 to TRBJ2-3; the D gene is possibly TRBD1 (6 bases). CDR1 MGHRA and CDR2 YSYEKL come from the germline V gene. The CDR3 consists of 13 residues.

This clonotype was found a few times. The DNA for the CDR3 is TGCAGCGTTGAAGGGCTACGACTCCATGAGCAGTTCTTC. It is translated as CSVEGLRLHEQFF. The chain combines TRBV29-1 with TRBJ2-1; D is undetermined. The CDR3 covers 13 residues. Trimming removed 1 base at V and 8 bases at J, with 12 bases between. Germline V CDR1 and CDR2: SQVTM, ANQGSEA.

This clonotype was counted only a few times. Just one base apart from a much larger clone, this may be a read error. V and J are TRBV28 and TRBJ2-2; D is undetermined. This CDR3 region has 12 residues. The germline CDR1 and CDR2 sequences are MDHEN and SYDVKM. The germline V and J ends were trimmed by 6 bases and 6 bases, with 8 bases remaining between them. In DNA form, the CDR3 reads TGTGCCAGCAGCAAATACGCCGGGGAGCTGTTTTTT. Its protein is CASSKYAGELFF.

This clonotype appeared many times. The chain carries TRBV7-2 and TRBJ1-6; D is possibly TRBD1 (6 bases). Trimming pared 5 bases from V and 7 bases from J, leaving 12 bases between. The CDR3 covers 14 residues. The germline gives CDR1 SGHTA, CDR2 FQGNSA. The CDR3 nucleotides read TGTGCCAGCAGCCCGAACACAGGGAATTCACCCCTCCACTTT. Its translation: CASSPNTGNSPLHF.

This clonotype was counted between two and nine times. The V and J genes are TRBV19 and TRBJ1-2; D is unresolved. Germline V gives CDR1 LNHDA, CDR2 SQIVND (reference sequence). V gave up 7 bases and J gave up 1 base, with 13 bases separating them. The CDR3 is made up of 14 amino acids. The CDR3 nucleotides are TGTGCCAGTACCCCCGAGGTGGGTAACTATGGCTACACCTTC. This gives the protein CASTPEVGNYGYTF.

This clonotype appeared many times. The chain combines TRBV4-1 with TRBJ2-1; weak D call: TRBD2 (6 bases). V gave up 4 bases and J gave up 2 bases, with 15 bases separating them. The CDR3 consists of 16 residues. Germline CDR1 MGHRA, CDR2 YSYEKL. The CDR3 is CASSLTRGTAYNEQFF. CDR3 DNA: TGCGCCAGCAGCCTAACGCGGGGAACTGCCTACAATGAGCAGTTCTTC.

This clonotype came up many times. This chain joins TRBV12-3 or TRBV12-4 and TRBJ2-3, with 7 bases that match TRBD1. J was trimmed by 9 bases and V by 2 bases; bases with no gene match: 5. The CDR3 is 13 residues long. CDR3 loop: CASSLSGGQTQYF. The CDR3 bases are TGTGCCAGCAGTTTAAGTGGGGGACAGACGCAGTATTTT.

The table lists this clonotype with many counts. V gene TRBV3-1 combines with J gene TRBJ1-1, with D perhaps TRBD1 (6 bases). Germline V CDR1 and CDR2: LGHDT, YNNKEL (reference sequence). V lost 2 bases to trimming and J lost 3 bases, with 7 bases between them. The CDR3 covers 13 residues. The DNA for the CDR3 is TGTGCCAGCAGCCAAAGGGGGGACACTGAAGCTTTCTTT. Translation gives CASSQRGDTEAFF.

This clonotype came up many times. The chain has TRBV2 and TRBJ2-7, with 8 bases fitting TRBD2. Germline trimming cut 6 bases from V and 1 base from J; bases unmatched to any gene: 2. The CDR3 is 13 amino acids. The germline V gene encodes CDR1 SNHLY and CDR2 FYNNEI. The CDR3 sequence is CASRLAESYEQYF. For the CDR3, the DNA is TGTGCCAGCAGACTAGCGGAGTCCTACGAGCAGTACTTC.

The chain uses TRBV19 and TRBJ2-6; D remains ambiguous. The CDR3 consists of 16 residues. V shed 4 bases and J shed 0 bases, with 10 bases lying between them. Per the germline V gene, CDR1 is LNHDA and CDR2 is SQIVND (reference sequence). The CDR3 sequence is CASSKFGDSGANVLTF. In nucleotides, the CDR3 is TGTGCCAGTAGTAAATTCGGAGACTCTGGGGCCAACGTCCTGACTTTC. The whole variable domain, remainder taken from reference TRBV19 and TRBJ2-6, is DGGITQSPKYLFRKEGQNVTLSCEQNLNHDAMYWYRQDPGQGLRLIYYSQIVNDFQKGDIAEGYSVSREKKESFPLTVTSAQKNPTAFYLCASSKFGDSGANVLTFGAGSRLTVL.

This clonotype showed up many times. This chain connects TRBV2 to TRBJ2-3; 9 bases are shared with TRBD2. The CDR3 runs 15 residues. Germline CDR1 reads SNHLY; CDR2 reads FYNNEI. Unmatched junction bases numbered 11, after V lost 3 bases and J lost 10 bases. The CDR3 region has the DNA TGTGCCAGCAGTGAGGGCGGGAGGGCCCTCGATGCGCAGTATTTT. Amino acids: CASSEGGRALDAQYF.

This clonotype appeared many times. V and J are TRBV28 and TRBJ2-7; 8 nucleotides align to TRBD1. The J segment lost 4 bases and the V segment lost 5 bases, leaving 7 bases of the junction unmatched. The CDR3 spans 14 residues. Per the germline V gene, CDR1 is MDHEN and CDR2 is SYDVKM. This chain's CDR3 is CASSTGTGVYEQYV. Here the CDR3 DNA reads TGTGCCAGCAGTACCGGGACAGGAGTTTACGAGCAGTACGTC.

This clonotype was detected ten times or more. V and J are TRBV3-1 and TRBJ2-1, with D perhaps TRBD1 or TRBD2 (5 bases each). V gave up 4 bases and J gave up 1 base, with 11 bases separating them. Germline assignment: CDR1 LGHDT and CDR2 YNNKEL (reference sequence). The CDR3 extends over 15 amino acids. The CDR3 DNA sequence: TGTGCCAGCAGCCTCGGGACCCGATCCTACAATGAGCAGTTCTTC. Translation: CASSLGTRSYNEQFF.

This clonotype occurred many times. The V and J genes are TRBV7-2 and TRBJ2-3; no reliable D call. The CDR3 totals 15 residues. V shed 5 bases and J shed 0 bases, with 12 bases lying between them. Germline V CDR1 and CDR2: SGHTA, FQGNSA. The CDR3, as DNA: TGTGCCAGCAGCCCTTGGAAATCTAGCACAGATACGCAGTATTTT. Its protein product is CASSPWKSSTDTQYF.

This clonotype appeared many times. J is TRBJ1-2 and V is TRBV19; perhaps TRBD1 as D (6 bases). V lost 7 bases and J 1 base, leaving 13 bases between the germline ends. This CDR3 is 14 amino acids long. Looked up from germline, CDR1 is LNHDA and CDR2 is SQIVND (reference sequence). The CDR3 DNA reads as TGTGCCAGTACTCCCGGACAGTTTAACTATGGCTACACCTTC. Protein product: CASTPGQFNYGYTF.

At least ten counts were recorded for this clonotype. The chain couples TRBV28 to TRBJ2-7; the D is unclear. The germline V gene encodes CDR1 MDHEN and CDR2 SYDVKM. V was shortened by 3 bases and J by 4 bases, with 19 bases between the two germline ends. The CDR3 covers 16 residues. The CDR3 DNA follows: TGTGCCAGCAGTTTTGGAGATACCCTAAGATCGTACGAGCAGTACTTC. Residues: CASSFGDTLRSYEQYF.